This T cell receptor beta chain is drawn from a study of type 1 regulatory T cells. TCRdb fed the reads into MiXCR, producing one record per CDR3 protein. The table has approximately 14,000 distinct CDR3 sequences, around 15% seen once. The table lists this clonotype with many counts. The antigen is not known. The CDR3 extends over 16 amino acids. The germline CDR1 and CDR2 sequences are SGHVS and FQNEAQ. J lost 6 bases, V lost 4 bases, and 15 bases had no gene match. This TCR was recovered from a human donor in good health. The genes are TRBV7-8 and TRBJ2-7; TRBD2 agrees at 7 bases. Material: cultured T cells, either the whole culture or a sorted T cell fraction (not recorded which). The CDR3, as DNA: TGTGCCAGCAGCTCCGCCTCCGGGACTACGTTCGCCGAGCAGTACTTC. This sequence encodes CASSSASGTTFAEQYF.